This T cell receptor (beta chain) was captured by sequencing in a study of T cell responses to AZD1222 COVID-19 vaccine. Notes on the study in general: Repertoire sampling was restricted to post-peak T cell response timepoints. Donors were mostly white British, more females; clonal diversity possibly underestimated.

Germline V CDR1 and CDR2: SGHAT, FQNNGV. Trimming at V came to 5 bases and at J to 6 bases, leaving 12 bases not matched to a gene. CDR3 length: 17 residues. Remarks on this clone: Its antigen is undetermined.

The assay was immunoSEQ multiplex PCR, and TCRdb's table has in-frame clones only and misses some. This sample has approximately 150,000 clones, with 90% to 95% found just once. This chain joins TRBV11-2 and TRBJ2-1; the match to TRBD2 covers 11 bases. The sample consisted of peripheral blood, taken 28 days after the second AZD1222 dose. This receptor was obtained from an adult who received the AZD1222 COVID-19 vaccine. The chain's CDR3 is CASSPLSGRAPLNEQFF. DNA of the CDR3: TGTGCCAGCAGCCCGCTTAGCGGGAGGGCCCCACTCAATGAGCAGTTCTTC.